This T cell receptor beta chain was recorded in a study of blood T cell repertoires in COVID-19. From germline, CDR1 is SNHLY and CDR2 FYNNEI. The germline V and J ends were trimmed by 1 base and 8 bases, with 17 bases remaining between them. The CDR3 covers 15 residues. TCRdb's copy holds only in-frame clones and misses some; the assay was immunoSEQ multiplex PCR. This sample has 300,000 to 400,000 clones, with roughly nine tenths found just once. The chain uses TRBV2 and TRBJ1-2; D possibly corresponds to TRBD1 (6 bases). Sequenced input: PBMCs or T cells enriched from blood (not recorded which). This receptor was obtained from a woman aged 30 to 39 who had recovered from COVID-19. CDR3 DNA sequence: TGTGCCAGCAGTGAAGTTTTAGGGGGGGCCGGGGGCTACACCTTC. Its protein product is CASSEVLGGAGGYTF.